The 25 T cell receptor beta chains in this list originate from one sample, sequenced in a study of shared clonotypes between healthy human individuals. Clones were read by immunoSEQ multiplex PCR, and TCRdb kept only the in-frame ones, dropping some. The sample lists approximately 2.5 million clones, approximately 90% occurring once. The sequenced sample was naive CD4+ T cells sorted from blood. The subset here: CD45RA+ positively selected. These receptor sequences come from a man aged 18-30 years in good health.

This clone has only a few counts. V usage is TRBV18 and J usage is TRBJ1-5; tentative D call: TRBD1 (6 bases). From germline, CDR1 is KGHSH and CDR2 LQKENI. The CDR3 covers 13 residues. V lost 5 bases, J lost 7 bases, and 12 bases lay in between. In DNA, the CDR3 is TGTGCCAGCTCAGTACAGGGTTCACAGCCCCAGCATTTT. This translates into CASSVQGSQPQHF.

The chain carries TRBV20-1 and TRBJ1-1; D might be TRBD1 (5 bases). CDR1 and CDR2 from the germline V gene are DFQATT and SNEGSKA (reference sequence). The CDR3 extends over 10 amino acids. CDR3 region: CGGSNTEAFF. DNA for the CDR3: TGCGGGGGATCGAACACTGAAGCTTTCTTT.

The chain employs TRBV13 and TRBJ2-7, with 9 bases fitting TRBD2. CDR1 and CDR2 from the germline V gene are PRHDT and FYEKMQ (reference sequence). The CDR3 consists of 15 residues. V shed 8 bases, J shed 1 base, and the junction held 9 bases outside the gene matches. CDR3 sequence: CASPRGLAGSYEQYF. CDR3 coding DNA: TGTGCCAGCCCACGAGGGCTAGCGGGATCCTACGAGCAGTACTTC.

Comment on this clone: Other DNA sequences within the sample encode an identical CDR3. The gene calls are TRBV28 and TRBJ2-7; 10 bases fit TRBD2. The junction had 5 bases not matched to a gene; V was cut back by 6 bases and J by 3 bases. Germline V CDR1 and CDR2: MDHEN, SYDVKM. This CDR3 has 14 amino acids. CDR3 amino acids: CASRLAGGFYEQYF. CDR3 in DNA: TGTGCCAGCAGATTAGCGGGAGGATTCTACGAGCAGTACTTC.

The CDR3 sequence: CASSLETSGGRDTQYF. The DNA of the CDR3 is TGCGCCAGCAGCCTAGAGACTAGCGGGGGGAGAGATACGCAGTATTTT. The rearrangement joins TRBV5-1 to TRBJ2-3; 13 bases are shared with TRBD2. Trimming cost V 4 bases and J 5 bases; bases outside gene matches: 7. The germline CDR1 and CDR2 sequences are SGHRS and YFSETQ. This CDR3 comprises 16 residues.

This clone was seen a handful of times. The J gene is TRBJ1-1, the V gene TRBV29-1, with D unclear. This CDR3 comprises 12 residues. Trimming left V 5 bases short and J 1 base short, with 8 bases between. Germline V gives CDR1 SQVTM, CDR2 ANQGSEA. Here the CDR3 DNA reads TGCAGCGTTCGGCAGGCGAACACTGAAGCTTTCTTT. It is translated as CSVRQANTEAFF.

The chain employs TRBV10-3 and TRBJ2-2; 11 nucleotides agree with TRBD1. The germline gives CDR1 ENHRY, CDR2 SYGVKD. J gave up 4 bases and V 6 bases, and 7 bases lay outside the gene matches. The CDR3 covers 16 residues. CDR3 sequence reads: CAISDGQGATTGELFF. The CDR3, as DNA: TGTGCCATCAGCGACGGACAGGGGGCTACCACCGGGGAGCTGTTTTTT.

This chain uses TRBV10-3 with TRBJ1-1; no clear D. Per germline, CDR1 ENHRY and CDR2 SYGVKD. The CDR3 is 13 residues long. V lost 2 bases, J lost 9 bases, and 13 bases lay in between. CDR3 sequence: CAISEPSSPQAFF. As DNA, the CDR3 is TGTGCCATCAGTGAGCCCAGTTCTCCCCAAGCTTTCTTT.

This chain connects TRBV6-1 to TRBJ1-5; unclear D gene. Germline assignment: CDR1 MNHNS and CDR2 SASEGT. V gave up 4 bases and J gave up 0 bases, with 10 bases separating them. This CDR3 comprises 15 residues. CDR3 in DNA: TGTGCCAGCAGTGGGGTCTCTTATAGCAATCAGCCCCAGCATTTT. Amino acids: CASSGVSYSNQPQHF.

The CDR3 protein is CSVEEGDRSLAFF. CDR3 DNA sequence: TGCAGCGTTGAAGAGGGGGACAGGTCGCTAGCGTTCTTC. The chain recombines TRBV29-1 with TRBJ2-1; 8 bases match TRBD1. The CDR3 extends over 13 amino acids. Per the germline V gene, CDR1 is SQVTM and CDR2 is ANQGSEA. With 0 bases clipped from V and 15 bases from J, the junction kept 10 bases outside the gene matches.

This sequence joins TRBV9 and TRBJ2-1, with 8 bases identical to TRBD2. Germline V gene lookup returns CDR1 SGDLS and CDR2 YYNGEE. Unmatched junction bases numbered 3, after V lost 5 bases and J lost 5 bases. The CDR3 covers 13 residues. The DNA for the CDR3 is TGTGCCAGCAGATCGGGACTAGACAATGAGCAGTTCTTC. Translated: CASRSGLDNEQFF.

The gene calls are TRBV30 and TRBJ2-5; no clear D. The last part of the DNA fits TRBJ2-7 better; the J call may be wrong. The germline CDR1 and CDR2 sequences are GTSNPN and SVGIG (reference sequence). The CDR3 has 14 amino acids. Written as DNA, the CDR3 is TGTGCCTGGAGTGTAAGAGCTTCCGATTACGAGCAGTACTTC. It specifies CAWSVRASDYEQYF.

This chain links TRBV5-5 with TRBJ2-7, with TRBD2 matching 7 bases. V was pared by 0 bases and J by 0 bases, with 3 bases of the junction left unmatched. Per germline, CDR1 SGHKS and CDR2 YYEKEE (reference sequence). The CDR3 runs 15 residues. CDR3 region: CASSLAGGSSYEQYF. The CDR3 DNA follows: TGTGCCAGCAGCTTGGCGGGAGGTAGCTCCTACGAGCAGTACTTC.

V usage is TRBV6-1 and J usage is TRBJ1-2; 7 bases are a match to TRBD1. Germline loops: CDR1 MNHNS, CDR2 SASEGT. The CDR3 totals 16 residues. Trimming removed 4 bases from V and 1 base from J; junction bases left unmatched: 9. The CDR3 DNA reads TGTGCCAGCAGTGGGGGGGACAGTCTGGGTAACTATGGCTACACCTTC. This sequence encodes CASSGGDSLGNYGYTF.

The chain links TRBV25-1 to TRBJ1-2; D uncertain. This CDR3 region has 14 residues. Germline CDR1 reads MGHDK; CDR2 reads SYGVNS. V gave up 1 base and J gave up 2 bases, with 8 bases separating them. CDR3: CASSESSRNYGYTF. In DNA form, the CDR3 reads TGTGCCAGCAGTGAATCAAGCAGGAACTATGGCTACACCTTC.

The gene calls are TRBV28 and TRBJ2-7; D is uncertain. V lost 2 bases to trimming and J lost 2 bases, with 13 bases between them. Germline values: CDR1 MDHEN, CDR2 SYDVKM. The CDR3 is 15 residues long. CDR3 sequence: CASSLGSRTPYEQYF. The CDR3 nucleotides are TGTGCCAGCAGTTTAGGCAGTAGGACCCCCTACGAGCAGTACTTC.

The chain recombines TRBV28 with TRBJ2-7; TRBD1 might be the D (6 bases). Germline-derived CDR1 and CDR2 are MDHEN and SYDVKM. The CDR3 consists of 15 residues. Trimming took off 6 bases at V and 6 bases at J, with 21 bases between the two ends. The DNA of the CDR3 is TGTGCCAGCAGGGGGGCCGGCAGTCGGGTGGGCGAGCAGTACTTC. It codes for CASRGAGSRVGEQYF.

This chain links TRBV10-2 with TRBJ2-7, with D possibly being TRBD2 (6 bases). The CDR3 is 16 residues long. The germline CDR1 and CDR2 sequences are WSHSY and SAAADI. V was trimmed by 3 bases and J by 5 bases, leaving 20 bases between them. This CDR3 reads CASSEPPGGLGDEQYF. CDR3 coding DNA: TGCGCCAGCAGTGAACCCCCCGGAGGGCTGGGAGACGAGCAGTACTTC.

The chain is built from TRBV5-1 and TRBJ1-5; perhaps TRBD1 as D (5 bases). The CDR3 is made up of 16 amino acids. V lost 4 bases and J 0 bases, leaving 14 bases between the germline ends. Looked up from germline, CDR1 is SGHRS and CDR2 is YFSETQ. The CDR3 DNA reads TGCGCCAGCAGCCCAGGGACCCCTAATAGCAATCAGCCCCAGCATTTT. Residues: CASSPGTPNSNQPQHF.

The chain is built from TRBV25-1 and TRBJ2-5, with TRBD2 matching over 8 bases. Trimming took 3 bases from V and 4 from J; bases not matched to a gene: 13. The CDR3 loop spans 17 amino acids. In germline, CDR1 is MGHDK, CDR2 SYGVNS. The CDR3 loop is CASSESRGGPVRETQYF. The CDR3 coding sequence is TGTGCCAGCAGTGAGAGTCGGGGGGGGCCGGTAAGAGAGACCCAGTACTTC. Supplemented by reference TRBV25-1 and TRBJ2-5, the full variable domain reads EADIYQTPRYLVIGTGKKITLECSQTMGHDKMYWYQQDPGMELHLIHYSYGVNSTEKGDLSSESTVSRIRTEHFPLTLESARPSHTSQYLCASSESRGGPVRETQYFGPGTRLLVL.

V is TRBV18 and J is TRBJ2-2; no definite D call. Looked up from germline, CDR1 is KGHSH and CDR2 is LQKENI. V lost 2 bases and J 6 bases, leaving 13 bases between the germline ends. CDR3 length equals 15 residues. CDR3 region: CASSPDIHPPGELFF. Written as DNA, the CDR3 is TGTGCCAGCTCACCAGATATCCATCCCCCCGGGGAGCTGTTTTTT.

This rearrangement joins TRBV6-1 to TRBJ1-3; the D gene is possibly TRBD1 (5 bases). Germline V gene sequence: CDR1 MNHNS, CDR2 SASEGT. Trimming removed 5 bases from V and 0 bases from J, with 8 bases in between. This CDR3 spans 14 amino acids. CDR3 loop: CASSHQGSGNTIYF. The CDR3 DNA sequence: TGTGCCAGCAGTCACCAGGGCTCTGGAAACACCATATATTTT.

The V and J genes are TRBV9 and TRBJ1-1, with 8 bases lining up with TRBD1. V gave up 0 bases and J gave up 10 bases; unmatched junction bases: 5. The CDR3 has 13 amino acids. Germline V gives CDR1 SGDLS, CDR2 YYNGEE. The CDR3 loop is CASSVDDRGRAFF. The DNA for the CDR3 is TGTGCCAGCAGCGTAGACGACAGGGGTAGAGCTTTCTTT.

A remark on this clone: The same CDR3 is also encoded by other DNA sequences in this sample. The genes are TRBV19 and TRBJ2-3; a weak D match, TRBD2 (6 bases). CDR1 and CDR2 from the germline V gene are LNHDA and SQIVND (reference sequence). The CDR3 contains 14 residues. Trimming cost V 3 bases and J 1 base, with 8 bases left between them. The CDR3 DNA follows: TGTGCCAGTAGTATGGGGGGAGGCACAGATACGCAGTATTTT. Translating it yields CASSMGGGTDTQYF.

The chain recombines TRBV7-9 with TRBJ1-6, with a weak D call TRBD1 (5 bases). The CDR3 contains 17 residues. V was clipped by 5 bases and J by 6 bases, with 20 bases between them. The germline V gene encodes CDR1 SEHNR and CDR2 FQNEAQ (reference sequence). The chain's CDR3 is CASSDRGTASINSPLHF. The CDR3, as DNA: TGTGCCAGCAGCGATAGAGGGACCGCTAGTATTAATTCACCCCTCCACTTT.